This T cell receptor (beta chain) was identified in a study of regulatory T cells in long-lasting Graves disease. Assembly of TCR beta libraries relied on iRepertoire HTBI primers together with Arm-PCR of CDR3 regions. In the original workflow: Segment identification across samples yielded 60 to 80 TRBV and roughly 15 TRBJ segments. TCRdb redid the calling of the multiplex PCR reads with MiXCR, one entry per CDR3 protein. TCRdb assigned the V and J calls; the authors' analysis was not used. The table lists 540,000 or so distinct CDR3 sequences, around an eighth of them singletons, with roughly 9.7% in the top ten. The CDR3 has 12 amino acids. CDR1 and CDR2 from the germline V gene are KGHDR and SFDVKD. Trimming left V 5 bases short and J 4 bases short, with 8 bases between. The time point denotes: newly diagnosed GD, antithyroid drugs for less than 3 months. RNA from PBMCs was the source of the TCR library.

This clonotype was found many times. These sequences were also reported in another study, on T cells in Graves' hyperthyroidism and ophthalmopathy.

The receptor was isolated from a man aged 30 to 39 with Graves disease. The chain links TRBV24-1 to TRBJ2-7; D may match TRBD1 or TRBD2 (5 bases each). The specimen comprised peripheral blood mononuclear cells (PBMCs), sampled at new diagnosis, from a patient treated with antithyroid drugs. The CDR3 DNA reads TGTGCCACCAGTGGGGACGGTTACGAGCAGTACTTC. Its protein is CATSGDGYEQYF.